The sequence of this T cell receptor (beta chain) was determined in a study of early T cells in non-severe SARS-CoV-2 infection. Study context: Chains were unpaired, as sequencing was done on bulk RNA from unsorted whole blood. Study-wide findings and caveats: Sequences matched to VDJdb favored anti-spike CD8 responses, while private and CD4 specificities were missed.

In the case of this clonotype: Its antigen is still unknown.

Individually, cDNA molecules had unique molecular identifiers attached to them. Each CDR3 protein gets one entry after TCRdb re-called the 5' RACE reads with MiXCR. This repertoire shows approximately 65,000 distinct CDR3 sequences, over 10% found once; its top ten account for roughly 4.2%. The CDR3 has 16 residues. V was cut by 2 bases and J by 3 bases, with 13 bases left in between. In germline, CDR1 is MNHEY, CDR2 SVGEGT. This TCR came from an adult who was a healthcare worker with PCR-confirmed SARS-CoV-2 infection or an uninfected control (not recorded which). The V call is TRBV6-2 or TRBV6-3, the J call TRBJ2-2, with D hard to call. The sequenced sample was whole blood. The CDR3 sequence: CASSYLKAQDTGELFF. DNA of the CDR3: TGTGCCAGCAGTTACCTCAAGGCGCAGGACACCGGGGAGCTGTTTTTT.